These 21 T cell receptor beta chains were sequenced from one sample in a study of control samples from healthy donors and cancer patients. The protocol was immunoSEQ multiplex PCR, while the TCRdb copy is restricted to in-frame clones and leaves out a portion. This sample has tens of thousands of clones, with approximately 91% found just once. The sequencing input was blood. These TCRs come from an older woman in good health.

Only one count was recorded for this clone. The CDR3 nucleotides read TGTGCCGGAAGAACGGTTCCGGGTGAAAAACTGTTTTTT. It is translated as CAGRTVPGEKLFF. The V gene is TRBV2, the J gene TRBJ1-4, with unresolved D. The CDR3 is 13 amino acids. Trimming left V 11 bases short and J 7 bases short, with 17 bases between. Looked up from germline, CDR1 is SNHLY and CDR2 is FYNNEI.

The CDR3 loop reads CASSLDSGENQPQHF. CDR3 nucleotides: TGCGCCAGCAGCTTGGATTCAGGCGAGAATCAGCCCCAGCATTTT. This sequence joins TRBV5-1 and TRBJ1-5; no firm D call. The CDR3 is 15 residues long. The V gene's germline CDR1 is SGHRS and CDR2 YFSETQ. V lost 0 bases, J lost 4 bases, and 11 bases lay in between.

V usage is TRBV9 and J usage is TRBJ1-3; no definite D call. The V end lost 4 bases, the J end lost 2 bases, and 16 bases lay between the germline ends. This CDR3 comprises 16 residues. Germline V lookup: CDR1 SGDLS, CDR2 YYNGEE. CDR3 protein: CASSSIDSGAGNTIYF. CDR3 nucleotide sequence: TGTGCCAGCAGCTCCATAGATAGCGGGGCTGGAAACACCATATATTTT.

The CDR3 coding sequence is TGTGCCAGCAGCCTCAACTTGGCGGGCCTTGGAGCCAACGAGCAGTACTTC. Translation: CASSLNLAGLGANEQYF. The chain links TRBV7-2 to TRBJ2-7; possibly TRBD2 for D (5 bases). With 5 bases removed from V and 5 bases from J, the gap between germline ends came to 25 bases. This CDR3 comprises 17 residues. Germline CDR1 and CDR2: SGHTA and FQGNSA.

The J gene is TRBJ1-3, the V gene TRBV7-2; D perhaps matches TRBD1 (6 bases). The ends were cut back, 1 base at V and 9 bases at J, with 22 bases in the middle. The germline V gene has CDR1 SGHTA and CDR2 FQGNSA. The CDR3 consists of 17 residues. The DNA of the CDR3 is TGTGCCAGCAGCTTAGAAATACGGGGGGCCGACGGGCGCACCATATATTTT. It translates to CASSLEIRGADGRTIYF.

CDR3 nucleotide sequence: TGTGCCAGCAGCCAAGTGTCGGGTCGCACAGATACGCAGTATTTT. It encodes CASSQVSGRTDTQYF. The chain recombines TRBV3-1 (or the pseudogene TRBV3-2) with TRBJ2-3, with unresolved D. Germline values: CDR1 LGHDT, CDR2 YNNKEL (reference sequence). The CDR3 has 15 residues. V was shortened by 1 base and J by 1 base, with 9 bases between the two germline ends.

This chain uses TRBV2 with TRBJ2-6, with TRBD1 identical over 10 bases. Germline V lookup: CDR1 SNHLY, CDR2 FYNNEI. With V trimmed by 9 bases and J by 0 bases, 8 bases remained unmatched. The CDR3 extends over 17 amino acids. CDR3 sequence (DNA): TGTGCCAGTCTACCGGGACAGGGGCACTCTGGGGCCAACGTCCTGACTTTC. It specifies CASLPGQGHSGANVLTF.

The chain uses TRBV11-1 and TRBJ1-1; D gene unclear. The CDR3 length is 12 residues. Trimming took 1 base from V and 9 from J, leaving 9 bases between them. In germline, CDR1 is SGHAT, CDR2 FQDESV (reference sequence). CDR3 sequence: CASSLDKGKAFF. The CDR3, as DNA: TGTGCCAGCAGCTTAGATAAGGGAAAAGCTTTCTTT.

The J gene is TRBJ2-7, the V gene TRBV9; tentatively, D is TRBD2 (6 bases). Trimming took 4 bases from V and 3 from J, leaving 11 bases between them. This CDR3 has 13 residues. Germline loops: CDR1 SGDLS, CDR2 YYNGEE. The CDR3 region has the DNA TGTGCCAGCAGCCATGGGGGGAGCTACGAGCAGTACTTC. This codes for CASSHGGSYEQYF.

In nucleotides, the CDR3 is TGCAGCGCTGTATCGGCTAATGAAAAACTGTTTTTT. It specifies CSAVSANEKLFF. The genes are TRBV29-1 and TRBJ1-4; no clear D gene. The V gene lost 7 bases and the J gene lost 3 bases, with 9 bases spanning the gap. This CDR3 has 12 residues. Germline CDR1 is SQVTM and CDR2 is ANQGSEA.

The chain employs TRBV18 and TRBJ2-2, with D unclear. V was clipped by 5 bases and J by 1 base, with 11 bases between them. Germline V gives CDR1 KGHSH, CDR2 LQKENI. CDR3 length equals 15 residues. The CDR3: CASSYTLGNTGELFF. In DNA form, the CDR3 reads TGTGCCAGCTCATATACCTTAGGGAACACCGGGGAGCTGTTTTTT.

The gene calls are TRBV5-4 and TRBJ1-5; D not resolved. Per germline, CDR1 SGHNT and CDR2 YYREEE (reference sequence). The CDR3 covers 13 residues. Trimming removed 4 bases at V and 4 bases at J, with 9 bases between. This CDR3 reads CASSLNPNQPQHF. The CDR3, as DNA: TGTGCCAGCAGCCTGAACCCTAATCAGCCCCAGCATTTT. The full variable domain, rest sourced from reference TRBV5-4 and TRBJ1-5, is ETGVTQSPTHLIKTRGQQVTLRCSSQSGHNTVSWYQQALGQGPQFIFQYYREEENGRGNFPPRFSGLQFPNYSSELNVNALELDDSALYLCASSLNPNQPQHFGDGTRLSIL.

This clone has just one count. The chain is built from TRBV7-6 and TRBJ2-1, with 11 bases that match TRBD2. This CDR3 region has 16 residues. CDR1 and CDR2 from the germline V gene are SGHVS and FNYEAQ. The V and J ends lost 5 bases and 8 bases, in that order; junction bases with no gene match: 11. CDR3: CASSLNLAGGGDEQFF. CDR3 nucleotides: TGTGCCAGCAGCCTCAACCTAGCGGGAGGAGGCGATGAGCAGTTCTTC.

The chain is built from TRBV7-8 and TRBJ2-5, with 9 positions matching TRBD1. Per germline, CDR1 SGHVS and CDR2 FQNEAQ. The CDR3 length is 18 residues. V gave up 0 bases and J gave up 4 bases; unmatched junction bases: 12. CDR3 coding DNA: TGTGCCAGCAGCTTAGCGCGGGCTAGAGGACAGGGGAGAGAGACCCAGTACTTC. Its protein product is CASSLARARGQGRETQYF.

The V and J genes are TRBV6-2 or TRBV6-3 and TRBJ2-5; D is ambiguous. Trimming took off 4 bases at V and 0 bases at J, with 3 bases between the two ends. This CDR3 comprises 12 residues. Germline assignment: CDR1 MNHEY and CDR2 SVGEGT. This chain's CDR3 is CASSLYQETQYF. The CDR3 DNA is TGTGCCAGCAGTTTGTACCAAGAGACCCAGTACTTC.

The CDR3 coding sequence is TGTGCCAGCAGCCTCAACACTGAAGCTTTCTTT. This translates into CASSLNTEAFF. This chain joins TRBV11-3 and TRBJ1-1; D gene unclear. Germline V CDR1 and CDR2: SGHNT, YENEEA. V was trimmed by 5 bases and J by 2 bases, leaving 3 bases between them. The CDR3 contains 11 residues.

The V and J genes are TRBV18 and TRBJ1-4; the D is unclear. This CDR3 has 16 residues. Germline lookup yields CDR1 KGHSH and CDR2 LQKENI. Trimming cost V 6 bases and J 3 bases, with 17 bases left between them. This CDR3 is CASSPGILGANEKLFF. For the CDR3, the DNA is TGTGCCAGCTCTCCCGGCATATTGGGAGCTAATGAAAAACTGTTTTTT.

CDR3: CASSFTPSSYNSPLHF. Written as DNA, the CDR3 is TGTGCCAGCAGCTTTACACCGAGCTCCTATAATTCACCCCTCCACTTT. The rearrangement links TRBV3-1 (or the pseudogene TRBV3-2) to TRBJ1-6, with no clear D. Trimming pared 5 bases from V and 0 bases from J, leaving 11 bases between. The germline V gene encodes CDR1 LGHDT and CDR2 YNNKEL (reference sequence). CDR3 size: 16 residues.

This clone is judged hyperexpanded (1% or more). This chain uses TRBV18 with TRBJ1-6; D remains ambiguous. Germline CDR1 and CDR2: KGHSH and LQKENI. V was pared by 6 bases and J by 12 bases, with 15 bases between. This CDR3 comprises 13 residues. The CDR3 here is CASSRALRKPLHF. The CDR3 DNA sequence: TGTGCCAGCTCCCGGGCCTTGAGGAAACCCCTCCACTTT.

The CDR3, as DNA: TGTGCCAGCAGCCCGACCGTAGCGGGTGAGAGCTCCTACAATGAGCAGTTCTTC. It specifies CASSPTVAGESSYNEQFF. The chain joins TRBV7-6 to TRBJ2-1; 7 bases match TRBD2. The CDR3 has 18 amino acids. Germline lookup yields CDR1 SGHVS and CDR2 FNYEAQ. The trim removed 5 bases at V and 0 bases at J, leaving 13 bases unmatched.

The V call is TRBV28, the J call TRBJ1-1, with TRBD1 matching 8 bases. V was pared by 8 bases and J by 4 bases, with 15 bases of the junction left unmatched. CDR3 size: 16 residues. Germline V gene lookup returns CDR1 MDHEN and CDR2 SYDVKM. CDR3 in DNA: TGTGCCAGCGCCGGACAGGGCACCCTATGGGGCACTGAAGCTTTCTTT. This sequence encodes CASAGQGTLWGTEAFF.